The 16 T cell receptor beta chains below come from one sample, sequenced in a study of cytomegalovirus exposure and HLA in healthy donors. This table comes from immunoSEQ multiplex PCR, and its TCRdb copy is limited to in-frame clones, with some not included. The top ten clones hold 0.6% to 0.85% of a sample with about 150,000 clones, about nine tenths of them seen once. Sequencing used PBMCs. The origin of the receptors is a man between 18 and 35 years old in good health and CMV-seronegative.

The chain has TRBV18 and TRBJ2-5; a weak D match, TRBD1 (6 bases). The ends were cut back, 5 bases at V and 3 bases at J, with 16 bases in the middle. The germline gives CDR1 KGHSH, CDR2 LQKENI. This CDR3 has 15 amino acids. The DNA for the CDR3 is TGTGCCAGCTCAACCTATGGACAGATGGAAGAGACCCAGTACTTC. It translates to CASSTYGQMEETQYF.

The rearrangement links TRBV27 to TRBJ1-6; TRBD1 might be the D (5 bases). This CDR3 is 18 amino acids long. The germline V gene has CDR1 MNHEY and CDR2 SMNVEV (reference sequence). Trimming left V 2 bases short and J 9 bases short, with 23 bases between. The CDR3 region has the DNA TGTGCCAGCAGTTTACGGGGACTCGGTTCCGGATATGGTTCACCCCTCCACTTT. Amino acids: CASSLRGLGSGYGSPLHF.

The chain couples TRBV19 to TRBJ1-2, with 11 bases lining up with TRBD1. J was trimmed by 2 bases and V by 4 bases; bases with no gene match: 6. The CDR3 is 16 residues long. The germline V gene has CDR1 LNHDA and CDR2 SQIVND (reference sequence). For the CDR3, the DNA is TGTGCCAGTAGTACCCCATGGACAGGGGGCAACTATGGCTACACCTTC. Protein product: CASSTPWTGGNYGYTF.

This rearrangement joins TRBV6-1 to TRBJ1-4; 7 nucleotides line up with TRBD1. Trimming took 6 bases from V and 8 from J; bases not matched to a gene: 6. Germline values: CDR1 MNHNS, CDR2 SASEGT. The CDR3 length is 13 residues. CDR3 nucleotides: TGTGCCAGCAGCCCGACAGGGAAGGAAAAACTGTTTTTT. Translating gives CASSPTGKEKLFF.

The chain carries TRBV18 and TRBJ2-7; 7 bases match TRBD2. Trimming cost V 1 base and J 6 bases; bases outside gene matches: 3. Germline CDR1 and CDR2: KGHSH and LQKENI. CDR3 length equals 13 residues. The CDR3 DNA sequence: TGTGCCAGCTCACCACTGGGCGGGAGCGAGCAGTACGTC. Protein sequence: CASSPLGGSEQYV.

The chain carries TRBV18 and TRBJ2-1; 11 nucleotides match TRBD1. CDR3 length equals 14 residues. Per germline, CDR1 KGHSH and CDR2 LQKENI. V was pared by 3 bases and J by 6 bases, with 1 base of the junction left unmatched. CDR3 loop: CASSPGTGGNEQFF. In nucleotides, the CDR3 is TGTGCCAGCTCACCCGGGACAGGGGGCAATGAGCAGTTCTTC.

This clone was detected only once. V and J are TRBV30 and TRBJ2-2; a weak D match, TRBD1 (6 bases). The CDR3 runs 13 residues. V was cut by 0 bases and J by 6 bases, with 8 bases left in between. Germline loops: CDR1 GTSNPN, CDR2 SVGIG (reference sequence). CDR3 sequence: CAWSVWGPGELFF. The DNA of the CDR3 is TGTGCCTGGAGTGTATGGGGGCCCGGGGAGCTGTTTTTT.

V usage is TRBV6-5 and J usage is TRBJ1-2, with D possibly TRBD1 on 6 matching bases. CDR3 length: 14 residues. V lost 8 bases, J lost 3 bases, and 16 bases lay in between. Per the germline V gene, CDR1 is MNHEY and CDR2 is SVGAGI. CDR3 DNA: TGTGCCAGCGGCCGGGCAGGGGATTACTATGGCTACACCTTC. Protein: CASGRAGDYYGYTF.

The V call is TRBV15, the J call TRBJ1-2; 12 nucleotides align to TRBD1. Germline trimming cut 3 bases from V and 2 bases from J; bases unmatched to any gene: 10. Germline V gene lookup returns CDR1 LNHNV and CDR2 YYDKDF (reference sequence). The CDR3 contains 18 residues. The CDR3 is CATSRALGQGAQNYGYTF. CDR3 nucleotides: TGTGCCACCAGCAGGGCCCTGGGACAGGGGGCGCAGAACTATGGCTACACCTTC. Variable domain in full (rest from reference TRBV15 and TRBJ1-2): DAMVIQNPRYQVTQFGKPVTLSCSQTLNHNVMYWYQQKSSQAPKLLFHYYDKDFNNEADTPDNFQSRRPNTSFCFLDIRSPGLGDTAMYLCATSRALGQGAQNYGYTFGSGTRLTVV.

The chain is built from TRBV6-1 and TRBJ2-2; 12 nucleotides match TRBD1. Trimming took 6 bases from V and 11 from J; bases not matched to a gene: 10. Germline-derived CDR1 and CDR2 are MNHNS and SASEGT. The CDR3 contains 15 residues. DNA of the CDR3: TGTGCCAGCAGAGTCGGGACAGGGGGCTGGACCGAGCTGTTTTTT. Translation: CASRVGTGGWTELFF.

This chain links TRBV11-2 with TRBJ1-1; D might be TRBD1 (5 bases). The CDR3 has 13 residues. Germline V CDR1 and CDR2: SGHAT, FQNNGV. V lost 1 base, J lost 6 bases, and 9 bases lay in between. CDR3: CASSLGRGAEAFF. In nucleotides, the CDR3 is TGTGCCAGCAGCTTAGGGCGGGGCGCTGAAGCTTTCTTT.

V usage is TRBV5-4 and J usage is TRBJ2-1; the match to TRBD2 covers 9 bases. The CDR3 is made up of 15 amino acids. Germline CDR1 and CDR2: SGHNT and YYREEE (reference sequence). The V segment lost 6 bases and the J segment 7 bases; nucleotides outside the gene matches: 11. CDR3 nucleotides: TGTGCCAGCAATGGGGGCGGGAGGGCCCCAAATGAGCAGTTCTTC. Protein: CASNGGGRAPNEQFF. Full variable domain (missing parts from reference TRBV5-4 and TRBJ2-1): ETGVTQSPTHLIKTRGQQVTLRCSSQSGHNTVSWYQQALGQGPQFIFQYYREEENGRGNFPPRFSGLQFPNYSSELNVNALELDDSALYLCASNGGGRAPNEQFFGPGTRLTVL.

The chain carries TRBV4-1 and TRBJ1-1; D is perhaps TRBD1 (5 bases). CDR3 size: 16 residues. Germline V gene lookup returns CDR1 MGHRA and CDR2 YSYEKL. V lost 0 bases and J lost 4, with 15 bases in between. The CDR3 coding sequence is TGCGCCAGCAGCCAAGATAAGGGGTTTGGCGGCACTGAAGCTTTCTTT. Its translation is CASSQDKGFGGTEAFF.

This clone was picked up a small number of times. This rearrangement joins TRBV5-1 to TRBJ2-2, with a tentative D call TRBD2 (6 bases). V dropped 3 bases and J dropped 4 bases, with 10 bases sitting between them. This CDR3 is built from 14 residues. Germline V gene data show CDR1 as SGHRS and CDR2 as YFSETQ. CDR3 coding DNA: TGCGCCAGCAGCTCGGACTATTTCACCGGGGAGCTGTTTTTT. This gives the protein CASSSDYFTGELFF.

V and J are TRBV30 and TRBJ1-2; tentative D call: TRBD1 (6 bases). This CDR3 region has 15 residues. Germline values: CDR1 GTSNPN, CDR2 SVGIG (reference sequence). Trimming cost V 0 bases and J 9 bases, with 20 bases left between them. CDR3 coding DNA: TGTGCCTGGAGTGTACGCGGGGGCCCGAAGGAGAGCTACACCTTC. Amino acids: CAWSVRGGPKESYTF.

This clone was picked up one time. This rearrangement joins TRBV9 to TRBJ2-1; a possible D gene is TRBD2 (5 bases). Germline assignment: CDR1 SGDLS and CDR2 YYNGEE. This CDR3 is 12 amino acids long. V lost 4 bases and J lost 6, with 8 bases in between. As DNA, the CDR3 is TGTGCCAGCAGCCCCGGGGTCAATGAGCAGTTCTTC. It codes for CASSPGVNEQFF.